Given below is one T cell receptor (beta chain) in context. The data are from a study of pediatric ulcerative colitis. Germline V gene lookup returns CDR1 MNHNS and CDR2 SASEGT. Trimming took 1 base from V and 13 from J, leaving 10 bases between them. The CDR3 extends over 11 amino acids. Sequencing depth was up to 500,000 reads per sample. Sequencing used immunoSEQ multiplex PCR; TCRdb keeps in-frame clones, though not all of them. The table shows some 60,000 clones, with over 70% occurring only once. Source material: blood. The chain couples TRBV6-1 to TRBJ2-5; D uncertain. This receptor was taken from a boy between 5 and 17 years old with moderate ulcerative colitis. CDR3 sequence (DNA): TGTGCCAGCAGTGAAGATACTTGGCCGTACTTC. Protein: CASSEDTWPYF.